This T cell receptor (beta chain) was retrieved from a study of early T cells in non-severe SARS-CoV-2 infection. Study-level information: Chains stayed unpaired after sequencing of bulk RNA from unsorted whole blood. Overall study findings and caveats: A preference for anti-spike CD8 responses marked VDJdb matching, which missed private and CD4 specificities.

Individual cDNA molecules each received unique molecular identifiers attached to them. TCRdb reprocessed the 5' RACE reads via MiXCR and lists one record per CDR3 protein. The sample lists about 33,000 distinct CDR3 sequences, about 4.7% occurring once. Comments on this clonotype: The target antigen is unknown.

The source is an adult who was a healthcare worker with PCR-confirmed SARS-CoV-2 infection or an uninfected control (not recorded which). Sequenced material: whole blood.

The CDR3 nucleotides read TGTGCCAGCAGTTCACGGACAGGGGGAGGGCAAGCTTTCTTT. This translates into CASSSRTGGGQAFF. The V call is TRBV27, the J call TRBJ1-1; TRBD1 matches at 10 bases. Germline CDR1 and CDR2: MNHEY and SMNVEV (reference sequence). The CDR3 runs 14 residues. V gave up 4 bases and J gave up 9 bases; unmatched junction bases: 8.